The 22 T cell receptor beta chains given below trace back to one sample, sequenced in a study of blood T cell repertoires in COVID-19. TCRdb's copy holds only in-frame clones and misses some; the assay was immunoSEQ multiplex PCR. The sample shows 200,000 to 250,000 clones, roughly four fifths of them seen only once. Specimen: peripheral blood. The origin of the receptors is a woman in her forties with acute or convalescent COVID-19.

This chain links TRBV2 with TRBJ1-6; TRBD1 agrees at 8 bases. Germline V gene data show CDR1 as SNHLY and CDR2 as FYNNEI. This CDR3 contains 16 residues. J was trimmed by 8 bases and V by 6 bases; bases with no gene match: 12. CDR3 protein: CASRVDRGPVDSPLHF. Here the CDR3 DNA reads TGTGCCAGCAGGGTCGACAGGGGTCCCGTAGATTCACCCCTCCACTTT.

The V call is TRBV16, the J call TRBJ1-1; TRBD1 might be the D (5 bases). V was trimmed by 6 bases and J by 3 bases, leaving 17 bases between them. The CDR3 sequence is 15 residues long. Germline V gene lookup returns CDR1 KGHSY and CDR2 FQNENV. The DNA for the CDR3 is TGTGCCAGCAGTTCGACAGAGAAGAAGGACACTGAAGCTTTCTTT. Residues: CASSSTEKKDTEAFF. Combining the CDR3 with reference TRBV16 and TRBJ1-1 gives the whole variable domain GEEVAQTPKHLVRGEGQKAKLYCAPIKGHSYVFWYQQVLKNEFKFLISFQNENVFDETGMPKERFSAKCLPNSPCSLEIQATKLEDSAVYFCASSSTEKKDTEAFFGQGTRLTVV.

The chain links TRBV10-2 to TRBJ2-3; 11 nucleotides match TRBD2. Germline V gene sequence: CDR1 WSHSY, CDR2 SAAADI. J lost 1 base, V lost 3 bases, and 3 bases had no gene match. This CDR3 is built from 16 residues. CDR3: CASSEDSGGGTDTQYF. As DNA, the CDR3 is TGCGCCAGCAGTGAAGATAGCGGGGGGGGCACAGATACGCAGTATTTT.

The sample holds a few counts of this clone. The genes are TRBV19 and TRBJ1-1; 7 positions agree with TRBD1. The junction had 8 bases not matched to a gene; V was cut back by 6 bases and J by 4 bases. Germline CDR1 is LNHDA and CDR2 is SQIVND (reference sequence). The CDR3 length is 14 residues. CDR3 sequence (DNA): TGTGCCAGTAGGTACTCATCAGGGGGCACTGAAGCTTTCTTT. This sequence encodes CASRYSSGGTEAFF.

CDR3 coding DNA: TGTGCCAGCAGCCAAGATCAGGGGCTAGCGGGGGGCTCCTACAATGAGCAGTTCTTC. This encodes CASSQDQGLAGGSYNEQFF. The V and J genes are TRBV3-1 (or the pseudogene TRBV3-2) and TRBJ2-1, with TRBD2 identical over 11 bases. After removal of 0 bases from V and 0 bases from J, the junction contained 7 bases not matched to a gene. This CDR3 is 19 amino acids long. Germline assignment: CDR1 LGHDT and CDR2 YNNKEL (reference sequence).

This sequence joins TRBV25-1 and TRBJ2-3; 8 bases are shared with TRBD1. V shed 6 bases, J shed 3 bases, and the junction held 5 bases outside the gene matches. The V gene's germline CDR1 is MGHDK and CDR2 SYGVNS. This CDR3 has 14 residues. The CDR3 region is CASRTGEATDTQYF. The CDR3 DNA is TGTGCCAGCAGGACAGGGGAGGCGACAGATACGCAGTATTTT.

The CDR3 loop reads CASSSPGQVYNEQFF. The CDR3 nucleotides read TGTGCCAGCAGCTCTCCGGGACAGGTGTACAATGAGCAGTTCTTC. The chain uses TRBV7-9 and TRBJ2-1; 8 positions match TRBD1. The CDR3 totals 15 residues. V was pared by 4 bases and J by 4 bases, with 6 bases of the junction left unmatched. Germline values: CDR1 SEHNR, CDR2 FQNEAQ (reference sequence).

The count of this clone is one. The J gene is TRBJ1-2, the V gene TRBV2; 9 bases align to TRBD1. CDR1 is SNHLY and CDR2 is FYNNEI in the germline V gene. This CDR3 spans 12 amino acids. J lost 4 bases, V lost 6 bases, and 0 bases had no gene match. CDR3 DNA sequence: TGTGCCAGCAGGACAGGGGGCTATGGCTACACCTTC. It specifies CASRTGGYGYTF.

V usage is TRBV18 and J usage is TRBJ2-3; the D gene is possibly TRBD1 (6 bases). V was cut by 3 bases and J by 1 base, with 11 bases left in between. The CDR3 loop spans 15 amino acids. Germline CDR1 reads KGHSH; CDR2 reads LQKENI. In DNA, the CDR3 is TGTGCCAGCTCACCGATGGGACACCGCACAGATACGCAGTATTTT. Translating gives CASSPMGHRTDTQYF.

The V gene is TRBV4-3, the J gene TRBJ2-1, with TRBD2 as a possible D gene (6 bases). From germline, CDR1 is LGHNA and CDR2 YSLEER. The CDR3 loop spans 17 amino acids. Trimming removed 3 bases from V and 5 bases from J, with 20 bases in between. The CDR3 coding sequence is TGCGCCAGCAGCCAGATTGGAACGGGAGCACGAGACAATGAGCAGTTCTTC. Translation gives CASSQIGTGARDNEQFF.

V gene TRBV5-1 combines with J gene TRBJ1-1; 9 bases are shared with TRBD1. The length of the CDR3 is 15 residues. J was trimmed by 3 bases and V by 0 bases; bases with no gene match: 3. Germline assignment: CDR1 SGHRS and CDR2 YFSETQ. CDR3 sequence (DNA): TGCGCCAGCAGCTTGGGGGACAGGGACCACACTGAAGCTTTCTTT. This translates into CASSLGDRDHTEAFF. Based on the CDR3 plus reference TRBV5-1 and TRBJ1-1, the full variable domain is KAGVTQTPRYLIKTRGQQVTLSCSPISGHRSVSWYQQTPGQGLQFLFEYFSETQRNKGNFPGRFSGRQFSNSRSEMNVSTLELGDSALYLCASSLGDRDHTEAFFGQGTRLTVV.

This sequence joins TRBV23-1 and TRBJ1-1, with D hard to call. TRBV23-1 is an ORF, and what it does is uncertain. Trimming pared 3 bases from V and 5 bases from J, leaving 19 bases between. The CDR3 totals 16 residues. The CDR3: CASSHPRLVRETEAFF. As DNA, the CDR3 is TGCGCCAGCAGTCATCCAAGACTCGTAAGAGAGACTGAAGCTTTCTTT.

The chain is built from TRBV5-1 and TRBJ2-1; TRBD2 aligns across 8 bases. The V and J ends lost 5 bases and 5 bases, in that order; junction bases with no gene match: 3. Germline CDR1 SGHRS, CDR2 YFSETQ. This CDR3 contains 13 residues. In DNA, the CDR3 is TGCGCCAGCAGGGGACTAGGGAACAATGAGCAGTTCTTC. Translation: CASRGLGNNEQFF.

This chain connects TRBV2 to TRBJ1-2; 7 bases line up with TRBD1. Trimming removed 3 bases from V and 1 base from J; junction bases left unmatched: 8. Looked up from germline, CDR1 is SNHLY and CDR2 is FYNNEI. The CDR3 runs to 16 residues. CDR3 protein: CASSETTGRNNYGYTF. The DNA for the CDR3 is TGTGCCAGCAGTGAGACGACAGGGCGAAATAACTATGGCTACACCTTC.

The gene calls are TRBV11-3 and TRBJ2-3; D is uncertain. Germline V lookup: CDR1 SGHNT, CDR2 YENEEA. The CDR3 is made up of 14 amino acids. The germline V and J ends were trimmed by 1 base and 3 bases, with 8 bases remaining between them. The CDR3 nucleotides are TGTGCCAGCAGCTTAGGGCCAGAAACAGATACGCAGTATTTT. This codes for CASSLGPETDTQYF.

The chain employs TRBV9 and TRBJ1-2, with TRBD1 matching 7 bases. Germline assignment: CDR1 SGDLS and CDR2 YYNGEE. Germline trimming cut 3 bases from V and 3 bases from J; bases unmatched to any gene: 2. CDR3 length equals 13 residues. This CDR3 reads CASSDGTDYGYTF. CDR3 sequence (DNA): TGTGCCAGCAGCGACGGGACAGACTATGGCTACACCTTC. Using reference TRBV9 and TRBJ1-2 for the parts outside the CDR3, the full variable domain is DSGVTQTPKHLITATGQRVTLRCSPRSGDLSVYWYQQSLDQGLQFLIQYYNGEERAKGNILERFSAQQFPDLHSELNLSSLELGDSALYFCASSDGTDYGYTFGSGTRLTVV.

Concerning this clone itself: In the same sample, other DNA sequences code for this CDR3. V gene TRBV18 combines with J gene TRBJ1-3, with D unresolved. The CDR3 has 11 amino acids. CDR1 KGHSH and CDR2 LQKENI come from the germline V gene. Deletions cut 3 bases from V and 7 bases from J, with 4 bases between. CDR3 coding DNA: TGTGCCAGCTCACCGGAGAACACCATATATTTT. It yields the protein CASSPENTIYF.

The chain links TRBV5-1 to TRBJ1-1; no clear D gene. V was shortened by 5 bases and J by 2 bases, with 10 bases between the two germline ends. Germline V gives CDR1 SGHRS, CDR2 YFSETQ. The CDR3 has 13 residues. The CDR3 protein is CASREGSNTEAFF. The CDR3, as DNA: TGCGCCAGCAGGGAGGGTTCCAACACTGAAGCTTTCTTT.

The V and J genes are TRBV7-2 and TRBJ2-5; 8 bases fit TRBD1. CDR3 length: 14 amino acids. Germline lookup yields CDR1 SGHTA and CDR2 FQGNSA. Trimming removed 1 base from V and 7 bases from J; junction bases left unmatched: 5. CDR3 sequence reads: CASSLVRQGRTQYF. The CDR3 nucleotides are TGTGCCAGCAGCTTAGTTAGACAGGGGCGGACCCAGTACTTC. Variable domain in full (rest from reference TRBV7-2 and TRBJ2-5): GAGVSQSPSNKVTEKGKDVELRCDPISGHTALYWYRQSLGQGLEFLIYFQGNSAPDKSGLPSDRFSAERTGGSVSTLTIQRTQQEDSAVYLCASSLVRQGRTQYFGPGTRLLVL.

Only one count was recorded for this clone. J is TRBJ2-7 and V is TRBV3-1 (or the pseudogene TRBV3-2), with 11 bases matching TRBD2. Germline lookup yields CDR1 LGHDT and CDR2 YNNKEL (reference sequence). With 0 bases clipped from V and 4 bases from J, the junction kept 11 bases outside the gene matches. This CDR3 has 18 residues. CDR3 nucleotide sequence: TGTGCCAGCAGCCAAGATAGCCTAGCGGGGGGTAAGGAGTACGAGCAGTACTTC. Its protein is CASSQDSLAGGKEYEQYF.

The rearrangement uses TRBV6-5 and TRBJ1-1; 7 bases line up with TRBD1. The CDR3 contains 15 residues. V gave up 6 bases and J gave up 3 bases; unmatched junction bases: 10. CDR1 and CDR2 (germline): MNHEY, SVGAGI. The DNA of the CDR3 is TGTGCCAGCAGCCGTCCTAACAGGGGACACACTGAAGCTTTCTTT. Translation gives CASSRPNRGHTEAFF.

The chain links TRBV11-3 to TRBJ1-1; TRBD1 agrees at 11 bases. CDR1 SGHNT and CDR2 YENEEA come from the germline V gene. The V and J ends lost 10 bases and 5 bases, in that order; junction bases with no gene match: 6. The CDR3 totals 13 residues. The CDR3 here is CATARDRGTEAFF. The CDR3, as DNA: TGTGCCACCGCACGGGACAGGGGGACTGAAGCTTTCTTT. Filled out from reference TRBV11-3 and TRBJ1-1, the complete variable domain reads EAGVVQSPRYKIIEKKQPVAFWCNPISGHNTLYWYLQNLGQGPELLIRYENEEAVDDSQLPKDRFSAERLKGVDSTLKIQPAELGDSAVYLCATARDRGTEAFFGQGTRLTVV.